Listed below are T cell receptor beta chains from one sample, sequenced in a study of T cell responses to AZD1222 COVID-19 vaccine. Generated by immunoSEQ multiplex PCR, the TCRdb table keeps only in-frame clones and is missing some. The sample consists of around 66,000 clones, 70% to 80% of them appearing once. The source material was peripheral blood, sampled on day 0 of MenACWY control vaccination. The receptor source for this set is an adult in good health. Both conserved end residues are part of each CDR3. D genes are given only for firm matches. Size values are once, few and many counts, or a class for expanded clones, and some rows have none.

V	D	J	size	CDR3	DNA
TRBV29-1	TRBD1	TRBJ2-1	-	CSAPGTGTGAYNEQFF	TGCAGCGCCCCTGGGACCGGGACAGGGGCATACAATGAGCAGTTCTTC
TRBV5-6	TRBD1	TRBJ1-2	-	CASSFQDRHINYGYTF	TGTGCCAGCAGCTTCCAGGACAGGCACATTAACTATGGCTACACCTTC
TRBV6-5	TRBD1	TRBJ1-3	-	CASSYARGLGNTIYF	TGTGCCAGCAGTTACGCAAGGGGGCTAGGAAACACCATATATTTT
TRBV5-1	-	TRBJ1-6	-	CASSLDLGEWSPLHF	TGCGCCAGCAGCTTGGATCTGGGAGAATGGTCACCCCTCCACTTT
TRBV7-6	-	TRBJ2-1	once	CASSLMAGDHNEQFF	TGTGCCAGCAGCTTAATGGCAGGGGACCACAATGAGCAGTTCTTC
TRBV6-5	TRBD1	TRBJ1-2	-	CASSNTQGYGYTF	TGTGCCAGCAGTAATACACAGGGGTATGGCTACACCTTC
TRBV19	TRBD2	TRBJ2-2	-	CASSLLAGVLTGELFF	TGTGCCAGTAGTCTCCTAGCGGGAGTACTCACCGGGGAGCTGTTTTTT
TRBV2	-	TRBJ1-5	-	CASSSRGDQPQHF	TGTGCCAGCAGTTCCCGGGGGGATCAGCCCCAGCATTTT
TRBV5-1	TRBD1	TRBJ2-7	-	CASSPSTGTGYEQYF	TGCGCCAGCAGCCCTAGTACTGGGACAGGGTACGAGCAGTACTTC
TRBV11-2	-	TRBJ1-4	-	CASSLGTYEKLFF	TGTGCCAGCAGCCTCGGAACCTATGAAAAACTGTTTTTT
TRBV27	-	TRBJ2-7	many	CASSSTVEGEQYF	TGTGCCAGCAGTTCTACCGTCGAGGGCGAGCAGTACTTC
TRBV5-5	-	TRBJ2-7	-	CASSLGLGRSYEQYF	TGTGCCAGCAGCTTAGGGCTGGGCCGTTCCTACGAGCAGTACTTC
TRBV2	-	TRBJ2-1	once	CASSESGASYNEQFF	TGTGCCAGCAGTGAGTCCGGGGCCTCCTACAATGAGCAGTTCTTC
TRBV7-9	-	TRBJ2-7	-	CASSFQDQSEQYF	TGTGCCAGCAGCTTTCAGGACCAAAGCGAGCAGTACTTC
TRBV10-3	-	TRBJ1-1	-	CATKERGEYGEAFF	TGTGCCACTAAGGAACGGGGGGAATACGGTGAAGCTTTCTTT
TRBV28	-	TRBJ2-1	-	CASSPPTGNNEQFF	TGTGCCAGCAGTCCCCCGACAGGAAACAATGAGCAGTTCTTC
TRBV7-8	-	TRBJ2-2	-	CASSLVWQQNTGELFF	TGTGCCAGCAGCTTAGTGTGGCAGCAAAACACCGGGGAGCTGTTTTTT
TRBV10-1	-	TRBJ1-2	once	CASSESQNYGYTF	TGCGCCAGCAGTGAGTCTCAGAACTATGGCTACACCTTC
TRBV28	TRBD2	TRBJ2-3	-	CASSSLAGSIDTQYF	TGTGCCAGCAGTTCACTAGCGGGGTCGATTGATACGCAGTATTTT
TRBV20-1	-	TRBJ2-7	-	CSASPNTGGGYSYEQYF	TGCAGTGCTAGTCCGAATACTGGGGGAGGATACTCCTACGAGCAGTACTTC
TRBV18	-	TRBJ2-2	-	CASSPRESTGELFF	TGTGCCAGCTCACCCAGGGAGAGCACCGGGGAGCTGTTTTTT
TRBV11-2	-	TRBJ2-7	-	CASSPGQASYEQYF	TGTGCCAGCAGCCCGGGGCAGGCTTCCTACGAGCAGTACTTC
TRBV7-2	-	TRBJ2-3	-	CASSLAGHSTDTQYF	TGTGCCAGCAGCTTAGCGGGACACAGCACAGATACGCAGTATTTT
TRBV19	-	TRBJ2-2	-	CASSIPPGELFF	TGTGCCAGTAGTATTCCCCCCGGGGAGCTGTTTTTT
TRBV30	TRBD2	TRBJ2-1	-	CAWSRGGPNNEQFF	TGTGCCTGGAGCCGGGGGGGGCCCAACAATGAGCAGTTCTTC
TRBV27	-	TRBJ2-1	few	CASRGLAQYNEQFF	TGTGCCAGCAGAGGTCTAGCGCAGTACAATGAGCAGTTCTTC
TRBV6-5	-	TRBJ1-4	-	CASSYSGRATNEKLFF	TGTGCCAGCAGTTACTCGGGGAGGGCAACTAATGAAAAACTGTTTTTT
TRBV6-6	-	TRBJ1-2	-	CASREPADYGYTF	TGTGCCAGCAGGGAGCCGGCGGATTATGGCTACACCTTC
TRBV5-5	-	TRBJ1-5	-	CASSSGPGNQPQHF	TGTGCCAGCAGCTCTGGACCGGGCAATCAGCCCCAGCATTTT
TRBV2	-	TRBJ1-1	-	CASSRAGNTEAFF	TGTGCCAGCTCTCGGGCAGGGAACACTGAAGCTTTCTTT
TRBV7-2	-	TRBJ1-5	-	CASSLTVNSNQPQHF	TGTGCCAGCAGCTTGACAGTTAATAGCAATCAGCCCCAGCATTTT
TRBV6-5	TRBD1	TRBJ2-7	-	CASSSNRDRTFYEQYF	TGTGCCAGCAGTTCCAACCGGGACAGGACTTTCTACGAGCAGTACTTC
TRBV3-1/TRBV3-2	-	TRBJ1-2	-	CASSQGTTYYGYTF	TGTGCCAGCAGCCAAGGGACAACCTACTATGGCTACACCTTC
TRBV3-1/TRBV3-2	-	TRBJ2-5	-	CASSQEGLGETQYF	TGTGCCAGCAGCCAAGAGGGGCTAGGGGAGACCCAGTACTTC
TRBV28	-	TRBJ1-5	-	CAILGNSNQPQHF	TGTGCCATTTTAGGGAATAGCAATCAGCCCCAGCATTTT
TRBV4-3	-	TRBJ1-2	-	CASSQHIEGIRGYTF	TGCGCCAGCAGCCAACACATTGAGGGGATTCGTGGCTACACCTTC
TRBV5-1	-	TRBJ2-3	once	CASSLENGADTQYF	TGCGCCAGCAGCTTGGAGAATGGGGCAGATACGCAGTATTTT
TRBV5-4	-	TRBJ1-6	few	CASSDSTGHNSPLHF	TGTGCCAGCAGCGACAGCACGGGCCATAATTCACCCCTCCACTTT
TRBV11-2	-	TRBJ2-1	-	CASSNPGTQAREQFF	TGTGCCAGCAGCAACCCCGGGACCCAAGCGCGTGAGCAGTTCTTC
TRBV12-5	-	TRBJ2-7	-	CASGFGHLYEQYF	TGTGCTAGTGGTTTCGGACACCTCTACGAGCAGTACTTC
TRBV10-3	-	TRBJ2-7	-	CAISGGQRGYEQYF	TGTGCCATCAGCGGGGGACAGAGGGGATACGAGCAGTACTTC
TRBV5-4	-	TRBJ2-1	few	CASSSQGSKSNYNEQFF	TGTGCCAGCAGTTCCCAGGGGTCAAAAAGTAACTACAATGAGCAGTTCTTC
TRBV7-9	-	TRBJ1-1	-	CASSPGANEAFF	TGTGCCAGCAGCCCAGGCGCAAACGAAGCTTTCTTT
TRBV5-5	-	TRBJ1-5	-	CASSLVQGSPNQPQHF	TGTGCCAGCAGCTTGGTTCAGGGTAGTCCCAATCAGCCCCAGCATTTT
TRBV6-6	-	TRBJ2-3	-	CASSQPTDTQYF	TGTGCCAGCAGCCAACCCACAGATACGCAGTATTTT
TRBV11-2	-	TRBJ1-1	few	CASGQGTNTEAFF	TGTGCCAGCGGCCAGGGTACGAACACTGAAGCTTTCTTT
TRBV4-1	-	TRBJ2-5	-	CASSQLGGQETQYF	TGCGCCAGCAGCCAATTGGGGGGCCAAGAGACCCAGTACTTC
TRBV6-1	-	TRBJ2-2	-	CASSEVLGGISTGELFF	TGTGCCAGCAGTGAGGTTCTAGGGGGGATCTCCACCGGGGAGCTGTTTTTT
TRBV19	-	TRBJ2-3	-	CASSIRQVGTDTQYF	TGTGCCAGTAGTATCCGACAGGTCGGGACAGATACGCAGTATTTT
TRBV5-4	TRBD2	TRBJ2-2	-	CASSLGAGEAGELFF	TGTGCCAGCAGCTTGGGAGCGGGAGAAGCCGGGGAGCTGTTTTTT
TRBV28	TRBD1	TRBJ1-2	-	CASTLGTGGYGYTF	TGTGCCAGTACCTTAGGGACAGGGGGTTATGGCTACACCTTC
TRBV6-2/TRBV6-3	TRBD2	TRBJ2-7	-	CASSMGGRQYF	TGTGCCAGCAGCATGGGGGGGAGACAGTACTTC
TRBV2	-	TRBJ2-3	-	CASSSQIHPDTQYF	TGTGCCAGCAGTTCGCAGATCCACCCGGATACGCAGTATTTT
TRBV11-3	TRBD2	TRBJ2-1	-	CASSSGTSGRNEQFF	TGTGCCAGCAGCTCCGGGACTAGCGGGCGCAATGAGCAGTTCTTC
TRBV7-3	-	TRBJ2-2	-	CASSSTNTGELFF	TGTGCCAGCAGCAGTACGAACACCGGGGAGCTGTTTTTT
TRBV4-1	-	TRBJ2-7	once	CASSHGTGGSLGYEQYF	TGCGCCAGCAGCCATGGGACGGGCGGGTCGCTGGGTTACGAGCAGTACTTC
TRBV18	-	TRBJ1-5	-	CASSPGLNQPQHF	TGTGCCAGCTCACCAGGGTTAAATCAGCCCCAGCATTTT
TRBV7-9	TRBD1	TRBJ1-1	-	CASRYWGQGSYTEAFF	TGTGCCAGCAGGTACTGGGGACAGGGTTCTTACACTGAAGCTTTCTTT
TRBV27	-	TRBJ2-1	-	CASSLSEERYKEFF	TGTGCCAGCAGTTTATCGGAAGAGCGATATAAGGAGTTCTTC